The clone carrying this T cell receptor (beta chain) was seen only a few times. TCRdb redid the calling of the 5' RACE reads with MiXCR, one entry per CDR3 protein. The sample carries 65,000 to 80,000 distinct CDR3 sequences, about 15% recorded once. The record originates from a study of neurological immune-mediated disorders. Germline CDR1 reads SQVTM; CDR2 reads ANQGSEA. V was shortened by 1 base and J by 4 bases, with 4 bases between the two germline ends. The CDR3 is made up of 11 amino acids. Sequencing used PBMCs. This sequence was found in a woman in her thirties or forties in good health. The chain employs TRBV29-1 and TRBJ1-1, with D hard to call. CDR3 sequence (DNA): TGCAGCGTTGAAGTGGGCACTGAAGCTTTCTTT. Its translation is CSVEVGTEAFF.